A selection of T cell receptor beta chains follows, all from one sample in a study of post-analysis software for immune sequencing data. TCRdb used MiXCR to reprocess the PCR reads, holding one entry per CDR3 protein. The profile covers approximately 690,000 distinct CDR3 sequences, with 55% to 70% appearing a single time and about 11% taken by the ten largest. The sample comprised blood. These receptors came from a girl aged 2 to 10 with multiple sclerosis. Each CDR3 is given with its conserved first and last residue. The D gene is left open where the match is weak. Clone size is not always given. Where it is, it says once, few, many or a class for expanded clones.

TRBJ2-5 | 15 | . | TRBV7-3 | . | CASSLWDSTRETQYF | TGTGCCAGCAGCCTATGGGACTCCACGAGAGAGACCCAGTACTTC
TRBJ1-2 | 13 | . | TRBV12-3/TRBV12-4 | . | CASSLTGIDGYTF | TGTGCCAGCAGTTTGACGGGAATTGATGGCTACACCTTC
TRBJ1-2 | 12 | . | TRBV2 | . | CASTDRTYGYTF | TGTGCCAGCACGGACAGAACATATGGCTACACCTTC
TRBJ1-1 | 13 | . | TRBV7-3 | . | CASSSRGDTEAFF | TGTGCCAGCAGCTCAAGAGGGGACACTGAAGCTTTCTTT
TRBJ1-2 | 16 | . | TRBV29-1 | . | CSVEEGIGGASYGYTF | TGCAGCGTTGAAGAGGGTATTGGGGGCGCGAGCTATGGCTACACCTTC
TRBJ1-5 | 14 | once | TRBV19 | . | CASSMAGRATPQHF | TGTGCCAGTAGTATGGCGGGGAGGGCTACGCCCCAGCATTTT
TRBJ2-1 | 17 | . | TRBV6-2/TRBV6-3 | TRBD2 | CASSGLAGVYRADEQFF | TGTGCCAGCAGTGGACTAGCGGGAGTTTATAGGGCGGATGAGCAGTTCTTC
TRBJ2-2 | 16 | . | TRBV12-3/TRBV12-4 | . | CASSFGPSEGGGELFF | TGTGCCAGCAGTTTTGGGCCTAGCGAAGGTGGCGGGGAGCTGTTTTTT
TRBJ1-2 | 13 | . | TRBV20-1 | TRBD1 | CSARSGTAYGYTF | TGCAGTGCTAGATCCGGGACAGCTTATGGCTACACCTTC
TRBJ1-2 | 14 | few | TRBV5-1 | . | CASSPDGINYGYTF | TGCGCCAGCAGCCCGGACGGGATTAACTATGGCTACACCTTC
TRBJ2-1 | 16 | once | TRBV7-2 | . | CASLYDALSSYNEQFF | TGTGCCAGCTTATATGACGCCTTGAGCTCCTACAATGAGCAGTTCTTC
TRBJ2-1 | 14 | . | TRBV20-1 | TRBD1 | CSARWAGQGNEQFF | TGCAGTGCTAGGTGGGCAGGACAGGGCAATGAGCAGTTCTTC
TRBJ2-3 | 16 | . | TRBV20-1 | TRBD2 | CNARDRGLAPPDTQYF | TGCAATGCTAGAGATCGGGGACTAGCCCCACCAGATACGCAGTATTTT
TRBJ2-5 | 16 | . | TRBV15 | . | CATSSHPGLPQETQYF | TGTGCCACCAGCAGTCACCCGGGACTCCCTCAAGAGACCCAGTACTTC
TRBJ2-3 | 16 | . | TRBV5-1 | TRBD2 | CASSLEKTSVRDTQYF | TGCGCCAGCAGCTTGGAAAAGACTAGCGTTAGGGATACGCAGTATTTT
TRBJ2-1 | 17 | . | TRBV28 | . | CASSFGVWTGRDNEQFF | TGTGCCAGCAGTTTCGGGGTGTGGACGGGTCGGGATAATGAGCAGTTCTTC
TRBJ2-7 | 15 | . | TRBV20-1 | TRBD1 | CSARPWTGKTYEQYF | TGCAGTGCTAGACCCTGGACAGGGAAAACCTACGAGCAGTACTTC
TRBJ2-5 | 14 | . | TRBV13 | . | CASSGGPIQETQYF | TGTGCCAGCAGCGGGGGACCCATACAAGAGACCCAGTACTTC
TRBJ2-5 | 13 | . | TRBV7-8 | . | CASSLGQTGTQYF | TGTGCCAGCAGCTTGGGGCAGACGGGGACCCAGTACTTC
TRBJ1-2 | 13 | . | TRBV6-5 | TRBD1 | CASSSQGYDGYTF | TGTGCCAGCAGTTCACAGGGGTACGATGGCTACACCTTC
TRBJ2-2 | 12 | . | TRBV29-1 | . | CSAHVNTGELFF | TGCAGCGCGCACGTGAACACCGGGGAGCTGTTTTTT
TRBJ1-2 | 15 | . | TRBV6-1 | TRBD1 | CASSEVGTGSDGYTF | TGTGCCAGCAGTGAAGTGGGGACAGGGAGTGATGGCTACACCTTC
TRBJ2-3 | 15 | few | TRBV5-5 | TRBD1 | CASSQEGQGSIREYF | TGTGCCAGCAGCCAGGAGGGACAGGGATCGATCAGGGAGTATTTT
TRBJ2-7 | 14 | . | TRBV30 | . | CAWSGYGSSYEQYF | TGTGCCTGGAGTGGATACGGGTCTTCCTACGAGCAGTACTTC
TRBJ1-2 | 12 | . | TRBV11-2 | TRBD1 | CASRPTGGGYTF | TGTGCCAGCAGACCAACAGGGGGTGGCTACACCTTC
TRBJ1-6 | 16 | . | TRBV12-3/TRBV12-4 | TRBD1 | CASSLGGGQGASPLHF | TGTGCCAGCAGTTTAGGAGGGGGACAGGGAGCTTCACCCCTCCACTTT
TRBJ1-2 | 15 | . | TRBV18 | . | CASSPKETSNYGYTF | TGTGCCAGCTCACCAAAGGAAACAAGTAACTATGGCTACACCTTC
TRBJ2-7 | 12 | few | TRBV20-1 | . | CSAITRNYEQYF | TGCAGTGCCATTACGCGGAACTACGAGCAGTACTTC
TRBJ1-1 | 15 | . | TRBV11-2 | . | CASSPAGGAPTEAFF | TGTGCCAGCAGCCCGGCGGGGGGGGCCCCCACTGAAGCTTTCTTT
TRBJ1-2 | 15 | . | TRBV7-2 | TRBD1 | CASSYRRTGDYGYTF | TGTGCCAGCAGCTACCGAAGAACAGGGGACTATGGCTACACCTTC
TRBJ2-1 | 14 | . | TRBV7-2 | TRBD2 | CASSLGGLAGGRFF | TGTGCCAGCAGCTTAGGGGGACTAGCGGGGGGACGGTTCTTC
TRBJ2-2 | 15 | . | TRBV12-3/TRBV12-4 | . | CASSYGVRGTGELFF | TGTGCCAGCAGTTACGGGGTTCGGGGCACCGGGGAGCTGTTTTTT
TRBJ2-1 | 15 | few | TRBV3-1 | . | CASSLMGGSYNEQFF | TGTGCCAGCAGCCTCATGGGGGGTAGCTACAATGAGCAGTTCTTC
TRBJ2-5 | 11 | many | TRBV18 | . | CASSPLETQYF | TGTGCCAGCTCACCACTGGAGACCCAGTACTTC
TRBJ2-5 | 10 | few | TRBV20-1 | . | CSAQRETQYF | TGCAGTGCGCAAAGGGAGACCCAGTACTTC
TRBJ2-7 | 13 | few | TRBV7-7 | TRBD1 | CASSLNTGDEQYF | TGTGCTAGCAGCTTGAATACAGGGGACGAGCAGTACTTC
TRBJ2-1 | 19 | once | TRBV7-8 | TRBD2 | CASSSPGTSGRRVVDEQFF | TGTGCCAGCAGTTCCCCCGGGACTAGCGGGAGGAGGGTGGTGGATGAGCAGTTCTTC
TRBJ2-1 | 14 | once | TRBV6-6 | . | CASSYSLVYNEQFF | TGTGCCAGCAGTTACTCGCTAGTGTACAATGAGCAGTTCTTC
TRBJ2-1 | 19 | . | TRBV7-2 | TRBD2 | CASSLRTRASLSSYNEQFF | TGTGCCAGCAGCCTCCGGACTAGAGCATCTCTTAGCTCCTACAATGAGCAGTTCTTC
TRBJ2-7 | 15 | once | TRBV7-9 | . | CASSFGGQGAYEQYF | TGTGCCAGCAGCTTCGGTGGCCAGGGAGCCTACGAGCAGTACTTC
TRBJ2-5 | 15 | . | TRBV27 | TRBD2 | CASSFLAGGRETQYF | TGTGCCAGCAGTTTCCTAGCGGGGGGGAGGGAGACCCAGTACTTC
TRBJ1-2 | 16 | . | TRBV5-1 | TRBD1 | CASSLDGQGTRGGYTF | TGCGCCAGCAGCTTGGATGGACAGGGGACTCGAGGGGGCTACACCTTC
TRBJ1-1 | 12 | . | TRBV5-1 | . | CASSGGGNEAFF | TGCGCCAGCAGCGGCGGGGGAAATGAAGCTTTCTTT
TRBJ2-7 | 13 | . | TRBV20-1 | . | CSARTRGIYEQYF | TGCAGTGCTAGGACCAGGGGTATTTACGAGCAGTACTTC
TRBJ1-5 | 15 | . | TRBV5-1 | . | CASSLDGEWNQPQHF | TGCGCCAGCTCATTGGACGGAGAATGGAATCAGCCCCAGCATTTT
TRBJ2-7 | 16 | . | TRBV10-3 | TRBD2 | CATRDTSGGNTYEQYF | TGTGCCACCCGAGATACTAGCGGGGGGAATACCTACGAGCAGTACTTC
TRBJ1-4 | 16 | . | TRBV29-1 | TRBD1 | CSVPDRGGSSNEKLFF | TGCAGCGTTCCAGACAGGGGTGGGAGTTCTAATGAAAAACTGTTTTTT
TRBJ2-6 | 17 | . | TRBV3-1 | . | CASSRSPTGSGANVLTF | TGTGCCAGCAGCCGATCCCCCACAGGGTCTGGGGCCAACGTCCTGACTTTC
TRBJ2-3 | 15 | . | TRBV15 | . | CATSRDRGQSDTQYF | TGTGCCACCAGCAGAGATAGGGGTCAGAGCGATACGCAGTATTTT
TRBJ2-1 | 15 | . | TRBV6-5 | . | CASSYSNPSRVLGFF | TGTGCCAGCAGTTACTCGAACCCCTCGAGGGTGTTGGGGTTCTTC
TRBJ1-1 | 14 | . | TRBV6-4 | . | CANRTGAADTEAFF | TGTGCCAACAGAACCGGGGCTGCGGACACTGAAGCTTTCTTT